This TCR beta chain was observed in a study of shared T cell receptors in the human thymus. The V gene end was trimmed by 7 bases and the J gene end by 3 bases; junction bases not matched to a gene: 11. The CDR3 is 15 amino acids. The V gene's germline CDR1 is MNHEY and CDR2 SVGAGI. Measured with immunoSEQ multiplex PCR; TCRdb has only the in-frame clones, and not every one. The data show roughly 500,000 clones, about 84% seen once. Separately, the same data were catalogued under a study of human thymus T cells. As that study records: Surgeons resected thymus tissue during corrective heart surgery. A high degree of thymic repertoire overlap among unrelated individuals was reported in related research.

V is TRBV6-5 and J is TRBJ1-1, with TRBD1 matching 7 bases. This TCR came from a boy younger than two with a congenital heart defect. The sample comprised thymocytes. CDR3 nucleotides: TGTGCCAGCACCAGACAGGGTAGGTTGGACACTGAAGCTTTCTTT. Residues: CASTRQGRLDTEAFF.